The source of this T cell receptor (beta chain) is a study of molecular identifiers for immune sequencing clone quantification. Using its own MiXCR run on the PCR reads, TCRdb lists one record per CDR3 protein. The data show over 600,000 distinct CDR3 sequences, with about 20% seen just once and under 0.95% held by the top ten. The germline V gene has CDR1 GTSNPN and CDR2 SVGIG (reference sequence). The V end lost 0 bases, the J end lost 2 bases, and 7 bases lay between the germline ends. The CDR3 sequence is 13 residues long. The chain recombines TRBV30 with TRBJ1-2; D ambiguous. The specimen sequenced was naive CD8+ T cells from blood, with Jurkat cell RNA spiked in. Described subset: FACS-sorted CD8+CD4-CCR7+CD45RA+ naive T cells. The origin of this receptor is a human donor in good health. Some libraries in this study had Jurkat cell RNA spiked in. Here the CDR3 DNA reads TGTGCCTGGAGTGTTGGACGCAACTATGGCTACACCTTC. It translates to CAWSVGRNYGYTF.